This T cell receptor (beta chain) was sequenced during a study of vaccination and CD4 T cells after COVID-19. Study as a whole: Researchers treated cells with overlapping spike peptides taken from SARS-CoV-2, HCoV-NL63, HCoV-OC43 and HCoV-229E.

With the Oncomine TCR Beta short-read assay, DNA from cultured CD4+ T cells was sequenced. TCRdb fed the PCR reads into MiXCR, producing one record per CDR3 protein. The table lists approximately 11,000 distinct CDR3 sequences, roughly 46% of them singletons. This clonotype showed up just once. The antigen remains undetermined. Documented treatment: roughly ten-day PBMC culture with coronavirus spike peptide pools or control peptides (ViraFEST assay). ViraFEST stimulated the growth of antigen-specific T cells using peptide pools and subsequently profiled their TCRs by sequencing. Positive tests by PCR, dated March to December 2020, predated US Alpha, Beta and Delta variants. Study conclusions and caveats: With convalescent patients, a median approximately 90% of reactive clones emerged solely after vaccination.

In germline, CDR1 is SGHNT, CDR2 YYREEE (reference sequence). Deletions cut 0 bases from V and 8 bases from J, with 9 bases between. The CDR3 is made up of 13 amino acids. The receptor was isolated from a human donor who had recovered from COVID-19. The chain joins TRBV5-4 to TRBJ2-1, with unresolved D. The sample consisted of CD4+ T cells from blood, cultured in vitro. CDR3 DNA: TGTGCCAGCAGCTTGGAGGCGGTGGATGAGCAGTTCTTC. This encodes CASSLEAVDEQFF.